The clone carrying this T cell receptor (beta chain) was observed at least ten times. This sample stems from a study of T cells in Graves' hyperthyroidism and ophthalmopathy. The trim removed 6 bases at V and 0 bases at J, leaving 9 bases unmatched. The CDR3 is made up of 16 amino acids. Looked up from germline, CDR1 is SNHLY and CDR2 is FYNNEI. RNA transcripts were the template for amplifying TCR beta CDR3 regions. A set of HTBI primers served as the primers for a first-round RT-PCR of the TCR CDR3. TCRdb reprocessed the multiplex PCR reads with MiXCR, giving one entry per CDR3 protein. In the table there are hundreds of thousands of distinct CDR3 sequences, around 14% of which are singletons.

This rearrangement joins TRBV2 to TRBJ2-5, with 8 bases identical to TRBD2. The clonotype comes from a woman aged 18-29 years with Graves' hyperthyroidism. Input material: blood. This chain's CDR3 is CASRRASGGHQETQYF. The CDR3 DNA reads as TGTGCCAGCAGGAGGGCATCGGGGGGGCACCAAGAGACCCAGTACTTC.